A selection of T cell receptor beta chains follows, all from one sample in a study of cytomegalovirus exposure and HLA in healthy donors. Assay used: immunoSEQ multiplex PCR; TCRdb lists only in-frame clones, some missing. This table has roughly 220,000 clones, approximately 68% appearing once. The specimen was PBMCs. The receptor source for this set is a woman in her 30s in good health and CMV-seronegative. The CDR3 runs from the conserved cysteine through the conserved F or W. The D gene is left open where the match is weak. Clone size is not always given. Where it is, it says once, few, many or a class for expanded clones.

once | TRBJ2-1 | TRBV6-6 | TRBD2 | CASSYSAGGYNEQFF | TGTGCCAGCAGTTACTCGGCGGGAGGATACAATGAGCAGTTCTTC
. | TRBJ1-2 | TRBV6-1 | TRBD1 | CASTGGDRGAYGYTF | TGTGCCAGCACCGGGGGGGACAGGGGAGCCTATGGCTACACCTTC
few | TRBJ2-5 | TRBV13 | TRBD2 | CASSPEREGRETQYF | TGTGCCAGCAGCCCGGAACGGGAGGGCCGGGAGACCCAGTACTTC
once | TRBJ2-5 | TRBV9 | TRBD1 | CASSVAGTVQETQYF | TGTGCCAGCAGCGTAGCGGGGACAGTGCAAGAGACCCAGTACTTC
once | TRBJ1-2 | TRBV25-1 | . | CASSDRQTNYGYTF | TGTGCCAGCAGTGACCGACAGACTAACTATGGCTACACCTTC
once | TRBJ1-1 | TRBV7-3 | . | CASSFLGGDRAFF | TGTGCCAGCAGCTTCCTAGGAGGGGATAGAGCTTTCTTT
. | TRBJ1-1 | TRBV18 | . | CASSPVAFNTEAFF | TGTGCCAGCTCACCAGTGGCATTCAACACTGAAGCTTTCTTT
. | TRBJ2-7 | TRBV18 | TRBD2 | CASSGGGAFLDF | TGTGCCAGCTCCGGGGGAGGGGCATTTCTCGACTTC
. | TRBJ1-2 | TRBV11-3 | TRBD1 | CASSLGAGQGDGYTF | TGTGCCAGCAGCTTAGGAGCAGGACAGGGTGATGGCTACACCTTC
. | TRBJ2-1 | TRBV28 | . | CASTLGLSLREQFF | TGTGCCAGCACCCTTGGACTGTCCCTGCGGGAGCAGTTCTTC
. | TRBJ2-7 | TRBV4-3 | . | CASSQEYTSSHEQYF | TGCGCCAGCAGCCAAGAGTATACTAGCAGCCACGAGCAGTACTTC
once | TRBJ2-7 | TRBV14 | . | CASRAGDRNSYEQYF | TGTGCCAGCAGGGCGGGGGACAGGAACTCCTACGAGCAGTACTTC
. | TRBJ2-3 | TRBV30 | . | CAWSPPTGPSTDTQYF | TGTGCCTGGAGTCCACCAACAGGGCCGAGCACAGATACGCAGTATTTT
. | TRBJ2-7 | TRBV4-3 | TRBD2 | CASSQPTSGRSYEQYF | TGCGCCAGCAGCCAGCCCACTAGCGGGCGTTCCTACGAGCAGTACTTC
few | TRBJ2-3 | TRBV6-5 | TRBD1 | CASSRDRGTDTQYF | TGTGCCAGCAGTCGAGACAGGGGCACAGATACGCAGTATTTT
. | TRBJ2-7 | TRBV10-3 | . | CAISLVRDYEQYF | TGTGCCATCAGCCTGGTGAGGGACTACGAGCAGTACTTC
. | TRBJ2-7 | TRBV6-5 | . | CASSYLGHQPIEQYF | TGTGCCAGCAGTTATCTGGGACATCAACCGATCGAGCAGTACTTC
few | TRBJ1-2 | TRBV30 | TRBD1 | CAWSDEGAVYGYTF | TGTGCCTGGAGTGATGAGGGGGCGGTCTATGGCTACACCTTC
. | TRBJ2-1 | TRBV5-4 | . | CASSLDRHNEQFF | TGTGCCAGCAGCCTGGACAGACACAATGAGCAGTTCTTC
. | TRBJ1-2 | TRBV29-1 | . | CSDSQVGANYGYTF | TGCAGCGACTCACAGGTTGGGGCTAACTATGGCTACACCTTC
. | TRBJ2-7 | TRBV6-1 | TRBD1 | CASSDRETTGSSYEQYF | TGTGCCAGCAGTGATAGAGAAACGACAGGGAGCTCCTACGAGCAGTACTTC
. | TRBJ1-5 | TRBV5-6 | TRBD1 | CASSLGGGSYQPQHF | TGTGCCAGCAGCTTAGGAGGGGGCTCGTATCAGCCCCAGCATTTT
. | TRBJ2-7 | TRBV7-9 | TRBD1 | CSSSGWTGGIPYEQYF | TGTTCCAGCAGCGGATGGACAGGGGGAATCCCCTACGAGCAGTACTTC
. | TRBJ1-5 | TRBV7-6 | . | CASSLSPPGGNQPQHF | TGTGCCAGCAGCTTATCCCCCCCAGGCGGCAATCAGCCCCAGCATTTT
. | TRBJ1-1 | TRBV5-6 | TRBD1 | CASSSYPGGESEAFF | TGTGCCAGCAGCTCATATCCAGGGGGTGAGTCTGAAGCTTTCTTT
. | TRBJ2-7 | TRBV6-1 | TRBD1 | CASSYRDRVTYEQYF | TGTGCCAGCAGCTACCGGGACAGGGTGACCTACGAGCAGTACTTC
. | TRBJ2-5 | TRBV18 | TRBD2 | CASSPSGGSQETQYF | TGTGCCAGCTCACCTAGCGGGGGGAGCCAAGAGACCCAGTACTTC
. | TRBJ1-5 | TRBV6-1 | . | CASGQFGQPQHF | TGTGCCAGCGGACAGTTTGGGCAGCCCCAGCATTTT
. | TRBJ2-7 | TRBV15 | TRBD2 | CATSRLAGVSHEQYF | TGTGCCACCAGCAGACTAGCGGGAGTATCCCACGAGCAGTACTTC
. | TRBJ2-3 | TRBV4-1 | TRBD1 | CASSPNLKQGVADTQYF | TGCGCCAGCAGCCCTAACCTAAAACAGGGGGTCGCAGATACGCAGTATTTT
. | TRBJ1-1 | TRBV7-9 | . | CASSFNEWGVTEAFF | TGTGCCAGCAGCTTTAACGAGTGGGGAGTCACTGAAGCTTTCTTT
few | TRBJ1-2 | TRBV6-1 | TRBD1 | CASSLRQGLGDGYTF | TGTGCCAGCAGTCTCCGACAGGGGCTAGGCGATGGCTACACCTTC
. | TRBJ2-5 | TRBV7-2 | . | CASSFRRGPVAQYF | TGTGCCAGCAGCTTCCGGAGGGGGCCGGTGGCCCAGTACTTC
. | TRBJ2-7 | TRBV6-6 | . | CASRAGGLGEWYEQYF | TGTGCCAGCAGGGCAGGGGGGTTGGGGGAGTGGTACGAGCAGTACTTC
. | TRBJ2-3 | TRBV6-5 | . | CASLRSGLGTDTQYF | TGTGCCAGCCTTCGTTCGGGACTGGGCACAGATACGCAGTATTTT
. | TRBJ1-1 | TRBV27 | TRBD1 | CASTVLTGTINTEAFF | TGTGCCAGCACCGTACTGACAGGGACAATCAACACTGAAGCTTTCTTT
. | TRBJ1-1 | TRBV18 | TRBD1 | CASSLMTGENTEAFF | TGTGCCAGCTCACTAATGACAGGGGAGAACACTGAAGCTTTCTTT
. | TRBJ2-1 | TRBV7-9 | . | CASSLDYKLGGYNEQFF | TGTGCCAGCAGCTTAGATTATAAGCTAGGAGGATACAATGAGCAGTTCTTC
many | TRBJ1-1 | TRBV4-1 | . | CATREDLRLNTEAFF | TGCGCCACAAGGGAGGACTTAAGATTGAACACTGAAGCTTTCTTT
medium-sized | TRBJ2-2 | TRBV30 | TRBD2 | CAWSVLAGGPGELFF | TGTGCCTGGAGTGTACTAGCGGGAGGGCCCGGGGAGCTGTTTTTT
. | TRBJ2-5 | TRBV9 | TRBD2 | CASSVGGSGNQGTQYF | TGTGCCAGCAGCGTAGGTGGTAGCGGGAACCAAGGGACCCAGTACTTC
. | TRBJ2-6 | TRBV10-3 | TRBD2 | CAISHSSGVPGANVLTF | TGTGCCATCAGCCATTCCAGCGGGGTTCCTGGGGCCAACGTCCTGACTTTC